The 10 T cell receptor beta chains below were found in one sample sequenced in a study of shared clonotypes between healthy human individuals. Clones were read by immunoSEQ multiplex PCR, and TCRdb kept only the in-frame ones, dropping some. Among about 1,800,000 clones listed, around 96% were seen once. Naive CD8 populations comprised CD45RO-negative cells positively selected for CCR7, excluding terminally differentiated effector memory CD45RA+ cells. Sequenced sample: naive CD8+ T cells sorted from blood. All receptors derive from a man aged 18-30 years in good health.

This rearrangement joins TRBV4-1 to TRBJ2-1; the match to TRBD1 covers 7 bases. Germline CDR1 reads MGHRA; CDR2 reads YSYEKL. The CDR3 is 15 residues long. The V and J ends lost 6 bases and 8 bases, in that order; junction bases with no gene match: 13. In nucleotides, the CDR3 is TGCGCCAGCAGTCTCCGGGACAGTGCTTGGGATGAGCAGTTCTTC. Its translation: CASSLRDSAWDEQFF.

This chain joins TRBV4-1 and TRBJ1-6; D is unclear. From germline, CDR1 is MGHRA and CDR2 YSYEKL. The CDR3 is 12 residues long. The V gene lost 6 bases and the J gene lost 6 bases, with 6 bases spanning the gap. The CDR3 reads CASRYTNSPLHF. The CDR3, as DNA: TGCGCCAGCAGGTACACTAATTCACCCCTCCACTTT.

The chain combines TRBV30 with TRBJ1-2; no clear D. There are 15 residues in the CDR3. Trimming shortened V by 0 bases and J by 2 bases, and 13 bases separated the two germline ends. The germline V gene encodes CDR1 GTSNPN and CDR2 SVGIG (reference sequence). CDR3 residues: CAWSVLPKWNYGYTF. DNA for the CDR3: TGTGCCTGGAGTGTACTACCAAAGTGGAACTATGGCTACACCTTC.

Concerning this clone itself: The identical CDR3 is also encoded by other nucleotide sequences in the sample. The chain is built from TRBV5-6 and TRBJ1-6, with 10 bases lining up with TRBD1. The CDR3 is 14 residues long. Germline CDR1 is SGHDT and CDR2 is YYEEEE. The V gene end was trimmed by 5 bases and the J gene end by 8 bases; junction bases not matched to a gene: 4. As DNA, the CDR3 is TGTGCCAGCAGTTCCGGGACAGGGGATTCACCCCTCCACTTT. Its protein is CASSSGTGDSPLHF.

The genes are TRBV5-6 and TRBJ1-4, with D unclear. V was cut by 4 bases and J by 6 bases, with 10 bases left in between. The CDR3 contains 13 residues. Per the germline V gene, CDR1 is SGHDT and CDR2 is YYEEEE. The CDR3 region has the DNA TGTGCCAGCAGCGATTCAGCAGATGAAAAACTGTTTTTT. This sequence encodes CASSDSADEKLFF.

The chain carries TRBV4-2 and TRBJ2-2, with TRBD2 identical over 7 bases. Germline trimming cut 5 bases from V and 6 bases from J; bases unmatched to any gene: 3. The germline V gene encodes CDR1 LGHNA and CDR2 YNFKEQ. The CDR3 sequence is 13 residues long. The CDR3 protein is CASSFGGAGELFF. The DNA for the CDR3 is TGTGCCAGCAGCTTTGGGGGGGCCGGGGAGCTGTTTTTT.

This clone turned up a few times. The chain couples TRBV7-2 to TRBJ2-5; D gene uncertain. The V end was cut by 2 bases, the J end by 2 bases, with 9 bases between. Looked up from germline, CDR1 is SGHTA and CDR2 is FQGNSA. The CDR3 runs to 14 residues. The CDR3 coding sequence is TGTGCCAGCAGCTTAATAACAGCACAAGAGACCCAGTACTTC. Its translation: CASSLITAQETQYF.

The V and J genes are TRBV7-8 and TRBJ2-2; the D gene is possibly TRBD2 (6 bases). V lost 5 bases, J lost 6 bases, and 10 bases lay in between. Germline V CDR1 and CDR2: SGHVS, FQNEAQ. This CDR3 contains 13 residues. The CDR3 DNA sequence: TGTGCCAGCAGCCCTCTAGCGTCCGGGGAGCTGTTTTTT. Its protein is CASSPLASGELFF.

A note on this clone: Different DNA sequences within this sample yield the same CDR3. In DNA form, the CDR3 reads TGCGCCAGCAGCTTGGTTGGCTACGAGCAGTACTTC. Protein sequence: CASSLVGYEQYF. This chain links TRBV5-1 with TRBJ2-7; D gene unclear. Germline CDR1 and CDR2: SGHRS and YFSETQ. The CDR3 length is 12 residues. V lost 0 bases and J 3 bases, leaving 4 bases between the germline ends.

The chain combines TRBV29-1 with TRBJ2-1; maybe TRBD2 (6 bases). This CDR3 region has 13 residues. V was shortened by 1 base and J by 6 bases, with 10 bases between the two germline ends. From germline, CDR1 is SQVTM and CDR2 ANQGSEA. The CDR3, as DNA: TGCAGCGTTGAAGGCGGGACTTCCAATGAGCAGTTCTTC. Its protein product is CSVEGGTSNEQFF.